Following are 14 T cell receptor beta chains from one sample sequenced in a study of blood T cell repertoires in COVID-19. TCRdb's copy holds only in-frame clones and misses some; the assay was immunoSEQ multiplex PCR. The repertoire holds tens of thousands of clones, with around 90% as singletons. The sequenced sample was peripheral blood. The receptors shown here come from a man aged 45-65 years with active COVID-19.

V gene TRBV11-2 combines with J gene TRBJ2-3; maybe TRBD2 (6 bases). V lost 5 bases and J lost 4, with 13 bases in between. There are 14 residues in the CDR3. Germline V CDR1 and CDR2: SGHAT, FQNNGV. CDR3 bases: TGTGCCAGCAGCCGACTAGGGCCCGCAGATACGCAGTATTTT. Translating it yields CASSRLGPADTQYF.

The V gene is TRBV4-2, the J gene TRBJ2-5, with TRBD1 matching 8 bases. CDR1 LGHNA and CDR2 YNFKEQ come from the germline V gene. V shed 4 bases and J 4 bases; nucleotides not matched to a gene: 2. The CDR3 length is 13 residues. The CDR3 reads CASSPQGGETQYF. Here the CDR3 DNA reads TGTGCCAGCAGCCCACAGGGGGGAGAGACCCAGTACTTC.

This rearrangement joins TRBV4-3 to TRBJ1-1; D is perhaps TRBD1 (5 bases). The CDR3 spans 14 residues. Trimming left V 4 bases short and J 4 bases short, with 13 bases between. Germline V gives CDR1 LGHNA, CDR2 YSLEER. This CDR3 reads CASSPLAGTTEAFF. The CDR3 DNA reads TGCGCCAGCAGCCCCCTCGCGGGGACCACTGAAGCTTTCTTT.

This clone has just a few counts. At one end, the junction sequence differs from germline, possibly due to a read error. The chain uses TRBV28 and TRBJ1-3; D unresolved. The CDR3 length is 14 residues. Looked up from germline, CDR1 is MDHEN and CDR2 is SYDVKM. This chain's CDR3 is CASRLWASGNTIYF. The CDR3 DNA is TGTGCCAGCAGGTTATGGGCCTCTGGAAACACCATATATTTT. The full variable domain, rest sourced from reference TRBV28 and TRBJ1-3, is DVKVTQSSRYLVKRTGEKVFLECVQDMDHENMFWYRQDPGLGLRLIYFSYDVKMKEKGDIPEGYSVSREKKERFSLILESASTNQTSMYLCASRLWASGNTIYFGEGSWLTVV.

This chain links TRBV18 with TRBJ1-4, with TRBD1 as a possible D gene (6 bases). The CDR3 spans 15 residues. V was pared by 0 bases and J by 8 bases, with 13 bases between. Per germline, CDR1 KGHSH and CDR2 LQKENI. The chain's CDR3 is CASSPPSQGKEKLFF. CDR3 nucleotide sequence: TGTGCCAGCTCACCACCGTCCCAGGGGAAAGAAAAACTGTTTTTT.

The V gene is TRBV27, the J gene TRBJ2-5; tentative D call: TRBD1 (5 bases). V shed 4 bases and J shed 1 base, with 13 bases lying between them. Germline V gene sequence: CDR1 MNHEY, CDR2 SMNVEV (reference sequence). This CDR3 has 15 amino acids. The CDR3 region has the DNA TGTGCCAGCAGTTCCCCCTCCCAGGGCCAAGAGACCCAGTACTTC. This encodes CASSSPSQGQETQYF.

V and J are TRBV25-1 and TRBJ2-7; perhaps TRBD2 as D (5 bases). Germline V CDR1 and CDR2: MGHDK, SYGVNS. V was trimmed by 3 bases and J by 5 bases, leaving 14 bases between them. The CDR3 has 14 residues. The CDR3 loop reads CASSEREGRHEQYF. Written as DNA, the CDR3 is TGTGCCAGCAGTGAGCGCGAGGGTAGACACGAGCAGTACTTC.

V is TRBV28 and J is TRBJ2-7, with TRBD1 as a possible D gene (5 bases). Germline assignment: CDR1 MDHEN and CDR2 SYDVKM. The CDR3 has 13 residues. The V and J ends lost 5 bases and 0 bases respectively, with 8 bases between them. This CDR3 reads CASSIDSSYEQYF. In DNA, the CDR3 is TGTGCCAGCAGTATCGACAGCTCCTACGAGCAGTACTTC.

The rearrangement joins TRBV5-5 to TRBJ1-4; 12 nucleotides match TRBD1. The CDR3 has 15 amino acids. V was clipped by 4 bases and J by 12 bases; unmatched bases: 10. CDR1 and CDR2 (germline): SGHKS, YYEKEE (reference sequence). CDR3 in amino acids: CASSRPGQGAFELFF. The CDR3 coding sequence is TGTGCCAGCAGCCGACCGGGACAGGGGGCGTTTGAACTGTTTTTT.

The chain combines TRBV14 with TRBJ1-4, with a weak D call TRBD1 (6 bases). This CDR3 comprises 15 residues. Germline V gives CDR1 SGHDN, CDR2 FVKESK. V was cut by 1 base and J by 0 bases, with 6 bases left in between. Here the CDR3 reads CASSQGTATNEKLFF. In DNA, the CDR3 is TGTGCCAGCAGCCAAGGGACAGCAACTAATGAAAAACTGTTTTTT.

The chain uses TRBV13 and TRBJ1-2; D is unresolved. CDR1 and CDR2 (germline): PRHDT, FYEKMQ (reference sequence). The V gene lost 5 bases and the J gene lost 3 bases, with 4 bases spanning the gap. The CDR3 runs to 11 residues. CDR3 coding DNA: TGTGCCAGCAGCAGAGACTATGGCTACACCTTC. Protein: CASSRDYGYTF.

The chain recombines TRBV7-8 with TRBJ1-1; D unclear. Germline lookup yields CDR1 SGHVS and CDR2 FQNEAQ. The CDR3 covers 14 residues. The V gene lost 4 bases and the J gene lost 4 bases, with 13 bases spanning the gap. CDR3 DNA sequence: TGTGCCAGCAGCTCCTTCGCGGGAGGCACTGAAGCTTTCTTT. Translated, it gives CASSSFAGGTEAFF.

The CDR3 sequence is CASSQARTSGGPSYEQYF. Here the CDR3 DNA reads TGCGCCAGCAGCCAAGCAAGAACTAGCGGGGGCCCATCCTACGAGCAGTACTTC. The chain carries TRBV4-3 and TRBJ2-7, with 11 bases that match TRBD2. Germline CDR1 is LGHNA and CDR2 is YSLEER. The CDR3 has 18 amino acids. The junction had 9 bases not matched to a gene; V was cut back by 1 base and J by 1 base.

This chain links TRBV2 with TRBJ1-5; D is possibly TRBD1 (6 bases). The CDR3 length is 13 residues. The germline V gene has CDR1 SNHLY and CDR2 FYNNEI. V was clipped by 4 bases and J by 3 bases, with 7 bases between them. The CDR3 nucleotides read TGTGCCAGCAGTGGACAGGCCAATCAGCCCCAGCATTTT. Translation gives CASSGQANQPQHF.